Listed below are T cell receptor beta chains from one sample, sequenced in a study of shared clonotypes between healthy human individuals. The assay was immunoSEQ multiplex PCR, and TCRdb's table has in-frame clones only and misses some. Of some 2.4 million clones listed, under 95% are singletons. Sequencing used naive CD4+ T cells from PBMCs. Receptors were obtained from a man between 18 and 29 years old in good health. Some clones in this sample may be carry-over from other donors' samples. Both conserved end residues are part of each CDR3. D genes are given only for firm matches. A row's size may be missing; if present it is once, few, many or a size class.

size	D	V	J	CDR3	DNA
NA	NA	TRBV6-6	TRBJ1-2	CASRPPQGRSYGYTF	TGTGCCAGCAGACCCCCACAGGGTCGGAGCTATGGCTACACCTTC
NA	NA	TRBV19	TRBJ1-3	CASSPRGRSGNTIYF	TGTGCCAGTAGCCCCAGGGGCCGCTCTGGAAACACCATATATTTT
once	NA	TRBV9	TRBJ2-2	CASSVAGLAAYTGELFF	TGTGCCAGCAGCGTAGCCGGGTTAGCGGCTTACACCGGGGAGCTGTTTTTT
NA	NA	TRBV10-2	TRBJ2-5	CASSDGAQETQYF	TGCGCCAGCAGTGACGGGGCGCAAGAGACCCAGTACTTC
NA	NA	TRBV6-6	TRBJ1-1	CASSYLSRGEPEAFF	TGTGCCAGCAGTTACTTATCTAGGGGGGAACCTGAAGCTTTCTTT
NA	NA	TRBV2	TRBJ1-4	CASSYSGLADELFF	TGTGCCAGCAGTTATTCCGGGCTTGCCGATGAACTGTTTTTT
NA	TRBD2	TRBV7-9	TRBJ2-5	CASTPPGTRGQETQYF	TGTGCCAGCACCCCCCCTGGGACTAGGGGCCAAGAGACCCAGTACTTC
NA	TRBD1	TRBV6-1	TRBJ1-2	CASSEHRDSSYGYTF	TGTGCCAGCAGTGAACACCGGGACAGTTCCTATGGCTACACCTTC
NA	NA	TRBV7-3	TRBJ1-2	CASSPGQSYGYTF	TGTGCCAGCAGCCCCGGACAGAGCTATGGCTACACCTTC
NA	NA	TRBV11-3	TRBJ2-1	CASSARGDEQFF	TGTGCCAGCAGCGCCCGGGGCGATGAGCAGTTCTTC
NA	NA	TRBV19	TRBJ2-1	CASSIWARQFF	TGTGCCAGTAGTATTTGGGCTCGGCAGTTCTTC
NA	TRBD1	TRBV18	TRBJ1-5	CASSPGTGNNQPQHF	TGTGCCAGCTCACCCGGGACAGGCAACAATCAGCCCCAGCATTTT
NA	TRBD1	TRBV19	TRBJ2-3	CASSDRGPGTTDTQYF	TGTGCCAGTAGTGACAGGGGGCCTGGAACCACAGATACGCAGTATTTT
NA	TRBD2	TRBV4-2	TRBJ2-6	CASTRTSGGSGANVLTF	TGTGCCAGCACCCGGACTAGCGGGGGTTCTGGGGCCAACGTCCTGACTTTC
NA	NA	TRBV5-1	TRBJ1-4	CASSTDPNQVDEKLFF	TGCGCCAGCAGCACTGATCCGAATCAGGTGGATGAAAAACTGTTTTTT
NA	TRBD1	TRBV30	TRBJ1-1	CAWNRGQGATEAFF	TGTGCCTGGAACCGGGGACAGGGGGCCACTGAAGCTTTCTTT
NA	NA	TRBV7-8	TRBJ1-5	CASSYQGVLGNQPQHF	TGTGCCAGCAGCTACCAAGGGGTCCTGGGCAATCAGCCCCAGCATTTT
NA	NA	TRBV28	TRBJ2-7	CASSLPKLGMIYEQYF	TGTGCCAGCAGTTTACCCAAACTAGGGATGATTTACGAGCAGTACTTC
NA	TRBD1	TRBV6-5	TRBJ2-7	CASSYSGTGVYEQYF	TGTGCCAGCAGTTACTCTGGGACAGGGGTCTACGAGCAGTACTTC
NA	NA	TRBV5-1	TRBJ1-5	CASSPGDLAGNQPQHF	TGCGCCAGCAGCCCAGGTGACCTGGCCGGCAATCAGCCCCAGCATTTT
NA	NA	TRBV6-5	TRBJ1-5	CASSYSTGGQPQHF	TGTGCCAGCAGTTACTCGACGGGGGGTCAGCCCCAGCATTTT
NA	TRBD2	TRBV28	TRBJ2-2	CASSPLSGVAGELFF	TGTGCCAGCAGTCCCCTTAGCGGGGTAGCCGGGGAGCTGTTTTTT
NA	TRBD2	TRBV19	TRBJ2-3	CASSMGGSGRNTQYF	TGTGCCAGTAGTATGGGAGGTAGCGGGAGAAATACGCAGTATTTT
NA	NA	TRBV30	TRBJ1-5	CAWSSRGNQPQHF	TGTGCCTGGAGTTCGAGGGGAAATCAGCCCCAGCATTTT
NA	TRBD2	TRBV28	TRBJ2-7	CASSRQREPYEQYF	TGTGCCAGCAGTCGTCAGCGGGAGCCCTACGAGCAGTACTTC
NA	TRBD1	TRBV30	TRBJ2-7	CAWGQGFEEQYF	TGTGCCTGGGGACAGGGTTTTGAGGAGCAGTACTTC
NA	TRBD1	TRBV7-8	TRBJ2-7	CASSARDRSYEQYF	TGTGCCAGCAGCGCAAGGGACAGATCCTACGAGCAGTACTTC
once	TRBD2	TRBV30	TRBJ2-7	CAWISGRARYEQYF	TGTGCCTGGATTAGCGGGAGGGCCCGGTACGAGCAGTACTTC
NA	TRBD2	TRBV7-8	TRBJ2-3	CASSGAGGRTDTQYF	TGTGCCAGCAGCGGAGCGGGAGGGCGGACAGATACGCAGTATTTT
NA	TRBD2	TRBV28	TRBJ2-3	CASSPRTSGGTDTQYF	TGTGCCAGCAGTCCCCGGACTAGCGGCGGCACAGATACGCAGTATTTT
NA	NA	TRBV7-2	TRBJ2-7	CASSLGLNLRYEQYF	TGTGCCAGCAGCTTAGGACTCAACCTCCGCTACGAGCAGTACTTC
NA	NA	TRBV30	TRBJ2-7	CAWSSYEQYF	TGTGCCTGGAGTTCCTACGAGCAGTACTTC
NA	NA	TRBV9	TRBJ2-7	CASSGGTGEQYF	TGTGCCAGCAGCGGCGGTACCGGCGAGCAGTACTTC
NA	NA	TRBV19	TRBJ2-6	CASRGGGSGANVLTF	TGTGCCAGTAGGGGGGGAGGCTCTGGGGCCAACGTCCTGACTTTC
NA	NA	TRBV25-1	TRBJ2-7	CASRDRTEPYEQYF	TGTGCCAGCAGAGACCGGACGGAACCCTACGAGCAGTACTTC
NA	NA	TRBV15	TRBJ2-1	CATSRGLQGQFF	TGTGCCACCAGCAGAGGGCTTCAGGGGCAGTTCTTC